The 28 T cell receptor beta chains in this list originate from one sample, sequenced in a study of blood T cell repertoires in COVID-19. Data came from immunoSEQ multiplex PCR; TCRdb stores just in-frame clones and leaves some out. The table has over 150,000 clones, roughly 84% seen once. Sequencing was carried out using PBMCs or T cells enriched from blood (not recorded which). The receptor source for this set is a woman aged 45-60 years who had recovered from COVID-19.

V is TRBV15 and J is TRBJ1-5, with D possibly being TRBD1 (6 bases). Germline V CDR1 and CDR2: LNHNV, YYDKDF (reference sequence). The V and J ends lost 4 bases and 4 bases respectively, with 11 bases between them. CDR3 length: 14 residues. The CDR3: CATSTLDRNQPQHF. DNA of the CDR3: TGTGCCACCAGCACCCTCGACAGGAATCAGCCCCAGCATTTT.

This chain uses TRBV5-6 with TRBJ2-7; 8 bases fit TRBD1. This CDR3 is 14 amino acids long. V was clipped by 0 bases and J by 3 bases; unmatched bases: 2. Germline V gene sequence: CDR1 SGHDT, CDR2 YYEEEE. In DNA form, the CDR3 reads TGTGCCAGCAGCTTGGGGACAGGGCACTACGAGCAGTACTTC. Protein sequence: CASSLGTGHYEQYF.

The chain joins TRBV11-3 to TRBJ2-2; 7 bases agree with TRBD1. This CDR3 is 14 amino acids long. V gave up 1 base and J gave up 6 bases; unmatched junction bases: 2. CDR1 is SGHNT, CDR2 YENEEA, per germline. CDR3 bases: TGTGCCAGCAGCTTAGTTCAGGGGGCCGGGGAGCTGTTTTTT. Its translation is CASSLVQGAGELFF.

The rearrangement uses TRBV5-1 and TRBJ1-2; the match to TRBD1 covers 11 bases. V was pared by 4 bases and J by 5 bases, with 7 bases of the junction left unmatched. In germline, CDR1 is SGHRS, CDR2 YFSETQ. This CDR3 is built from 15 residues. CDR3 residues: CASSLQGQGAYGYTF. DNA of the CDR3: TGCGCCAGCAGCCTTCAAGGACAGGGGGCTTATGGCTACACCTTC.

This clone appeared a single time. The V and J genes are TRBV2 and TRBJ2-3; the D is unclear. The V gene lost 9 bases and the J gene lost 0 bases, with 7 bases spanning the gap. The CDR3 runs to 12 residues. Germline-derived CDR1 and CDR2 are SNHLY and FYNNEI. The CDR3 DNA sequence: TGTGCCAGTTCCCTTAGCACAGATACGCAGTATTTT. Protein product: CASSLSTDTQYF.

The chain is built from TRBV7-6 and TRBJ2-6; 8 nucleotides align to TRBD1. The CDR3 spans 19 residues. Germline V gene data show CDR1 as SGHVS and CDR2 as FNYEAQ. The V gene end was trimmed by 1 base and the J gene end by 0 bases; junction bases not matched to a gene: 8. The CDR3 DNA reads TGTGCCAGCAGCTTAGTAGGCGGACAGGGACTCTCTGGGGCCAACGTCCTGACTTTC. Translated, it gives CASSLVGGQGLSGANVLTF.

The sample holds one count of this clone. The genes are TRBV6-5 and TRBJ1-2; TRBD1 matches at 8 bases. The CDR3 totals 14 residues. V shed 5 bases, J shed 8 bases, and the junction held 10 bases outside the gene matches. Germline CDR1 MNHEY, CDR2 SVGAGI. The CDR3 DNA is TGTGCCAGCAGTCCGGACAGGGCACGTTACGGCTACACCTTC. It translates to CASSPDRARYGYTF.

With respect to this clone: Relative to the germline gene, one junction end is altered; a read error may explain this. CDR3 in amino acids: CASSFGGLAGKSEQFF. CDR3 DNA: TGTGCTAGCAGCTTTGGGGGACTAGCGGGTAAAAGTGAGCAGTTCTTC. The chain uses TRBV7-7 and TRBJ2-1; 12 bases fit TRBD2. Germline values: CDR1 SSHAT, CDR2 FNYEAQ (reference sequence). The CDR3 spans 16 residues.

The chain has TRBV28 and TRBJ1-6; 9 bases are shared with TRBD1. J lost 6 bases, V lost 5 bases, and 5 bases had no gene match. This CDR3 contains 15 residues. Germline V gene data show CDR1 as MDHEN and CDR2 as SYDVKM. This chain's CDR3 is CASSPRTGANSPLHF. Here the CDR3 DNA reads TGTGCCAGCAGTCCCCGGACAGGGGCTAATTCACCCCTCCACTTT.

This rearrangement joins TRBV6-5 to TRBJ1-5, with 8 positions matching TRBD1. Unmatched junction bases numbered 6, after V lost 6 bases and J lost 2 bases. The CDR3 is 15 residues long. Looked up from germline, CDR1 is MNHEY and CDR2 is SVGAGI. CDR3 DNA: TGTGCCAGCAGCCTCGGACAGGGTGGCAATCAGCCCCAGCATTTT. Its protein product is CASSLGQGGNQPQHF.

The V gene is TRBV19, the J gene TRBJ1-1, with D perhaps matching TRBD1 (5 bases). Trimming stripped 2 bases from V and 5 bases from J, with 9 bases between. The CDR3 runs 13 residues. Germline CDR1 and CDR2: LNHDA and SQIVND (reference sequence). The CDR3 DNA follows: TGTGCCAGTAGTATATGGGGGGATACTGAAGCTTTCTTT. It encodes CASSIWGDTEAFF.

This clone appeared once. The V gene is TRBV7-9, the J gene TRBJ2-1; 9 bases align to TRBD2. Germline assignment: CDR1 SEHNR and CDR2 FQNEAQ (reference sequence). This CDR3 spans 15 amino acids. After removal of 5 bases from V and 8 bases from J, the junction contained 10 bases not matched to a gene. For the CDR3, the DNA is TGTGCCAGCAGCGTATCGGAGACTAGCGGTCATGAGCAGTTCTTC. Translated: CASSVSETSGHEQFF.

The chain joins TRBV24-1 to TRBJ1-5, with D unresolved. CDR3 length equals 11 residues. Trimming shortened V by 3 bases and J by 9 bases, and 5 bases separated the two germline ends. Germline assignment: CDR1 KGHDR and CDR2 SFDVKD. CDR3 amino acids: CATSDPWPQHF. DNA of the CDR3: TGTGCCACCAGTGATCCGTGGCCCCAGCATTTT.

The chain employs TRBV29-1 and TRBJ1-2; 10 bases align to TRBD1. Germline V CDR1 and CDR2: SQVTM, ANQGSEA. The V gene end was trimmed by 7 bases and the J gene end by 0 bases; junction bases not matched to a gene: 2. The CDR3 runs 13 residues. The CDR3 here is CSAGTGANYGYTF. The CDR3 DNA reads TGCAGCGCCGGGACAGGGGCTAACTATGGCTACACCTTC.

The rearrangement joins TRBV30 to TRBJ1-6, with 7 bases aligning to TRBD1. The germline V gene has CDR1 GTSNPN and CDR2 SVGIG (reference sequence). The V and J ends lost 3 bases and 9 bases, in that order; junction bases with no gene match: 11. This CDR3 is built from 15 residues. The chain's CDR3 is CAWSETPTGSSPLHF. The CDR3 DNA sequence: TGTGCCTGGAGCGAAACTCCGACAGGGAGTTCACCCCTCCACTTT.

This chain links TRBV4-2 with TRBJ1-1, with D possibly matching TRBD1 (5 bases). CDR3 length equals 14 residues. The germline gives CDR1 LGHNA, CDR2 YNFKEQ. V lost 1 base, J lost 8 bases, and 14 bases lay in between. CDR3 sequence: CASSQAGGFGEAFF. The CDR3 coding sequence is TGTGCCAGCAGCCAAGCTGGGGGGTTTGGGGAAGCTTTCTTT.

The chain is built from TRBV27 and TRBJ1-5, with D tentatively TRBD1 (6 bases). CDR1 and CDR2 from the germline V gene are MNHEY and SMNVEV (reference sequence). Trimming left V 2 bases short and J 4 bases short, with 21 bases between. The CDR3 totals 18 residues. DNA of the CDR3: TGTGCCAGCAGTTTAGGTGGGAGGGCTGGAGGGGGAAATCAGCCCCAGCATTTT. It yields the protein CASSLGGRAGGGNQPQHF.

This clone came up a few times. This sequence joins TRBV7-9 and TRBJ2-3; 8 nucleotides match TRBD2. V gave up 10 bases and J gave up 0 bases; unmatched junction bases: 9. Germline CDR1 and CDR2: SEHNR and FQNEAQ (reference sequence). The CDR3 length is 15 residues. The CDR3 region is CATWASGLSTDTQYF. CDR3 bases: TGTGCCACCTGGGCTAGCGGGCTTAGCACAGATACGCAGTATTTT.

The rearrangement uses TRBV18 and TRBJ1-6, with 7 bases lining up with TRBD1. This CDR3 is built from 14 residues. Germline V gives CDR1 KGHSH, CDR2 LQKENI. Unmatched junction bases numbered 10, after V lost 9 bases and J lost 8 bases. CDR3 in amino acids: CASRQGVEDSPLHF. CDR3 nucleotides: TGTGCCAGTCGACAGGGTGTTGAGGATTCACCCCTCCACTTT.

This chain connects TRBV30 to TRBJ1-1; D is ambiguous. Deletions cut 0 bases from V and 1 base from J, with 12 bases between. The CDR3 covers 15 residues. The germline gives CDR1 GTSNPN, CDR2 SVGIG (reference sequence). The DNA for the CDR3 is TGTGCCTGGAGTGTACTAAATGTGGGGAACACTGAAGCTTTCTTT. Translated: CAWSVLNVGNTEAFF.

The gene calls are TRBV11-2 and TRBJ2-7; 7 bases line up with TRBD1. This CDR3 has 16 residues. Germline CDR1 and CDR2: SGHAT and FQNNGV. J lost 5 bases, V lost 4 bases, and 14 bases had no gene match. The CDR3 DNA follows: TGTGCCAGCAGCTCCCCTCCCCGGACAGGTTTGAACGAGCAGTACTTC. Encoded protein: CASSSPPRTGLNEQYF.

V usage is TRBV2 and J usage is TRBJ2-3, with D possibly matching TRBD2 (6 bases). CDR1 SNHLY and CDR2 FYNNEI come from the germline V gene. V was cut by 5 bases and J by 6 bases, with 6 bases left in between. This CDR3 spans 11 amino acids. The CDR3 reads CASSLADTQYF. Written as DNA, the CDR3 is TGTGCCAGCAGTCTAGCGGATACGCAGTATTTT.

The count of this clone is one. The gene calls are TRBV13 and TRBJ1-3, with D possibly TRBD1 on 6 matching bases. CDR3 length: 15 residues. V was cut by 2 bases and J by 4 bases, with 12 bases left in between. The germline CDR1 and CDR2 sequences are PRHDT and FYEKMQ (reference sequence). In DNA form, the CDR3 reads TGTGCCAGCAGCTTACGCAGGGGTTACGGAAACACCATATATTTT. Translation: CASSLRRGYGNTIYF. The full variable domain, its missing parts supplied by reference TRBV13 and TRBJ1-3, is AAGVIQSPRHLIKEKRETATLKCYPIPRHDTVYWYQQGPGQDPQFLISFYEKMQSDKGSIPDRFSAQQFSDYHSELNMSSLELGDSALYFCASSLRRGYGNTIYFGEGSWLTVV.

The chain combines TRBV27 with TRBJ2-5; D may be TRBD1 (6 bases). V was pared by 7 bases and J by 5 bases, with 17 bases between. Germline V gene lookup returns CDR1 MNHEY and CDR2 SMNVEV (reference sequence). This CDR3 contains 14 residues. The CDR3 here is CASTGTGTGETQYF. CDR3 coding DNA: TGTGCCAGCACTGGTACAGGGACGGGGGAGACCCAGTACTTC.

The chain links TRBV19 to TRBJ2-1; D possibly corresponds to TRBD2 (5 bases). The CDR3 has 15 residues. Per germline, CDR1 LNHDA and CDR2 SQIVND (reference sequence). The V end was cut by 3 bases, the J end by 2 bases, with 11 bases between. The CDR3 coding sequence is TGTGCCAGTAGTATCTCGCCCGGGACCTACAATGAGCAGTTCTTC. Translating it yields CASSISPGTYNEQFF.

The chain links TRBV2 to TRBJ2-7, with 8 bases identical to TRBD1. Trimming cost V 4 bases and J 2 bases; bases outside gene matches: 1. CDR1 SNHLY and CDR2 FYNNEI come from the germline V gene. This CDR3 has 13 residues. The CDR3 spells CASSVDRAYEQYF. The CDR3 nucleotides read TGTGCCAGCAGTGTGGACAGGGCCTACGAGCAGTACTTC.

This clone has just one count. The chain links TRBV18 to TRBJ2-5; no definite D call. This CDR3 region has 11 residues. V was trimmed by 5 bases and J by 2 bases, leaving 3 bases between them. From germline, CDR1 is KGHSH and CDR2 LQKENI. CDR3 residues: CASSSQETQYF. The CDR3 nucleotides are TGTGCCAGCTCATCTCAAGAGACCCAGTACTTC. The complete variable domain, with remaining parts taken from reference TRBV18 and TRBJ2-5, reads NAGVMQNPRHLVRRRGQEARLRCSPMKGHSHVYWYRQLPEEGLKFMVYLQKENIIDESGMPKERFSAEFPKEGPSILRIQQVVRGDSAAYFCASSSQETQYFGPGTRLLVL.

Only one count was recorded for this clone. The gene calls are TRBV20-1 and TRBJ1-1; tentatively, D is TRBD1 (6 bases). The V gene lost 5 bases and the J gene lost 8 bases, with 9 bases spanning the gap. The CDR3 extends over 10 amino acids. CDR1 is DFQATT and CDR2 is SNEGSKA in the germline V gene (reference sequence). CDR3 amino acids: CSAHTGEAFF. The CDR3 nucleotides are TGCAGTGCTCACACAGGGGAAGCTTTCTTT.